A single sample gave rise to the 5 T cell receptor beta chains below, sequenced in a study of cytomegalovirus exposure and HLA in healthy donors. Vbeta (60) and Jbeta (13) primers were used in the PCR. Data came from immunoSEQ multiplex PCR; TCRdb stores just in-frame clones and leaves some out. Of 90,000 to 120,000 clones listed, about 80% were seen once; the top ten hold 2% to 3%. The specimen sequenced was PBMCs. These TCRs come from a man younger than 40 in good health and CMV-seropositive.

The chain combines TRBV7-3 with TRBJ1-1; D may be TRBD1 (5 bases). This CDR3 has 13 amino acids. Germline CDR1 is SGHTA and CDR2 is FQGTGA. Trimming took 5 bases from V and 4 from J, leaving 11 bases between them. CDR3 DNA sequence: TGTGCCAGCAGCCCTGACAGCGTCACTGAAGCTTTCTTT. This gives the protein CASSPDSVTEAFF.

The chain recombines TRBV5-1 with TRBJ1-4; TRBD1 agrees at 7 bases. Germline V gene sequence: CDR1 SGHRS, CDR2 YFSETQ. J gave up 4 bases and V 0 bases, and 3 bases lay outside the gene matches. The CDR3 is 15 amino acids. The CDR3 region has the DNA TGCGCCAGCAGCTTGGAGGGGGCTCGTAATGAAAAACTGTTTTTT. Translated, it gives CASSLEGARNEKLFF. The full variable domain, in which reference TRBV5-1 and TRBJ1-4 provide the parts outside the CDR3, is KAGVTQTPRYLIKTRGQQVTLSCSPISGHRSVSWYQQTPGQGLQFLFEYFSETQRNKGNFPGRFSGRQFSNSRSEMNVSTLELGDSALYLCASSLEGARNEKLFFGSGTQLSVL.

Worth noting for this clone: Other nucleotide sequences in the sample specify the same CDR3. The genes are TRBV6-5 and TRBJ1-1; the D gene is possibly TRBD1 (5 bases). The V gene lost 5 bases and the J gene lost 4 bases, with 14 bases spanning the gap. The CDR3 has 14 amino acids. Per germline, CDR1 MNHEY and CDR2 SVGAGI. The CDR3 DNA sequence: TGTGCCAGCAGTGTCACGACGGGGGGCACTGAAGCTTTCTTT. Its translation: CASSVTTGGTEAFF.

Here the CDR3 DNA reads TGTGCCAGCAGCCCCGCCGGGACAGAGGCTTTCTTT. Protein product: CASSPAGTEAFF. V gene TRBV5-4 combines with J gene TRBJ1-1, with TRBD1 matching over 7 bases. The V gene's germline CDR1 is SGHNT and CDR2 YYREEE (reference sequence). The CDR3 has 12 amino acids. The junction had 8 bases not matched to a gene; V was cut back by 4 bases and J by 11 bases.

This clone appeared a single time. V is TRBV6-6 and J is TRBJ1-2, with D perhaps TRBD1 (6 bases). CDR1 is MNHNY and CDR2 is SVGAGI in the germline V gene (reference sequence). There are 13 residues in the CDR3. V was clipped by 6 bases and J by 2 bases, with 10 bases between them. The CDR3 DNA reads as TGTGCCAGCAGGGAACAGGGAAACTATGGCTACACCTTC. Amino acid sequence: CASREQGNYGYTF.